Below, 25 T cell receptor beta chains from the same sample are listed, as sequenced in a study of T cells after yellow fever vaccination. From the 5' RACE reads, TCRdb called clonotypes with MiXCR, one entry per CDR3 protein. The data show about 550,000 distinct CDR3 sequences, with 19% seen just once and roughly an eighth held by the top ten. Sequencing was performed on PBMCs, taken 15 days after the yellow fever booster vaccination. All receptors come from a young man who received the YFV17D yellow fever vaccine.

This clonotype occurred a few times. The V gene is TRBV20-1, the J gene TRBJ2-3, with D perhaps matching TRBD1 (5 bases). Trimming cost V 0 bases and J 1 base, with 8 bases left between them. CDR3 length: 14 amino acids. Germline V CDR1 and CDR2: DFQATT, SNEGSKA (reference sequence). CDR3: CSARDLQGTDTQYF. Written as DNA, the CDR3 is TGCAGTGCTAGAGACCTACAGGGCACAGATACGCAGTATTTT.

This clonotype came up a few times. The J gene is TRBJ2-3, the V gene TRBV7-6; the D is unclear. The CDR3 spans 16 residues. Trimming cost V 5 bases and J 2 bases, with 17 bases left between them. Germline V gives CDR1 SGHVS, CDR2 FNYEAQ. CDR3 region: CASSPLGPGTTDTQYF. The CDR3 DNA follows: TGTGCCAGCAGCCCCTTAGGGCCTGGTACCACAGATACGCAGTATTTT. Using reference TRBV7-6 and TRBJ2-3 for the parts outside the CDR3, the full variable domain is GAGVSQSPRYKVTKRGQDVALRCDPISGHVSLYWYRQALGQGPEFLTYFNYEAQQDKSGLPNDRFSAERPEGSISTLTIQRTEQRDSAMYRCASSPLGPGTTDTQYFGPGTRLTVL.

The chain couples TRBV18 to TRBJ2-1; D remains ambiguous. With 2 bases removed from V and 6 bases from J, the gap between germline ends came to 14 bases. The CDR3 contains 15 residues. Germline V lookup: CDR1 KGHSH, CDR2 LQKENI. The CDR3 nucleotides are TGTGCCAGCTCACCATTGCTAGGTGCAGCCAATGAGCAGTTCTTC. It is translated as CASSPLLGAANEQFF.

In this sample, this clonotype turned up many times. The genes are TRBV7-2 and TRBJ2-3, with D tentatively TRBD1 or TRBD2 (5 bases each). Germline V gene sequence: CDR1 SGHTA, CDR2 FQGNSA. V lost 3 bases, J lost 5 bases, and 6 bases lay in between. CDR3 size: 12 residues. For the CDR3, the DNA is TGTGCCAGCAGCTTTGGGGGAGATACGCAGTATTTT. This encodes CASSFGGDTQYF.

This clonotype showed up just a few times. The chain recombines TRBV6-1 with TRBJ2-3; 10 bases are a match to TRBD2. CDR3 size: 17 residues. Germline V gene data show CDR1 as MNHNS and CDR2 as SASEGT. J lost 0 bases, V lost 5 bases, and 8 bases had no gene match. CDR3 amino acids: CASSIISGRTSTDTQYF. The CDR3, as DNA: TGTGCCAGCAGTATAATTAGCGGGAGGACTAGCACAGATACGCAGTATTTT.

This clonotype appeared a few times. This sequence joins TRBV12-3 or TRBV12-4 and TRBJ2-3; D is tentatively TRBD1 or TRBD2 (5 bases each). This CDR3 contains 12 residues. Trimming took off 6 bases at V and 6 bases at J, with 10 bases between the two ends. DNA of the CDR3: TGTGCCAGCAGCGGGACGTACGATACGCAGTATTTT. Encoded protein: CASSGTYDTQYF.

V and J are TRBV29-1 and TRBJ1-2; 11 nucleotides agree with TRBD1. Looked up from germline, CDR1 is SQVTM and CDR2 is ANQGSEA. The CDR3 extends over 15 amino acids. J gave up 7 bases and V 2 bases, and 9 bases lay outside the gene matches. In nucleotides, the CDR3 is TGCAGCGTTGAAAGGGGAGGGACAGGGGGTTTTGGCTACACCTTC. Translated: CSVERGGTGGFGYTF. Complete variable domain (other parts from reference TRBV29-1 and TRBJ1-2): SAVISQKPSRDICQRGTSLTIQCQVDSQVTMMFWYRQQPGQSLTLIATANQGSEATYESGFVIDKFPISRPNLTFSTLTVSNMSPEDSSIYLCSVERGGTGGFGYTFGSGTRLTVV.

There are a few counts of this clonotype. CDR3 nucleotides: TGTGCCAGTTTCCCGGGAGCAAACACCGGGGAGCTGTTTTTT. This sequence encodes CASFPGANTGELFF. J is TRBJ2-2 and V is TRBV7-9, with a possible D match to TRBD2 (6 bases). In germline, CDR1 is SEHNR, CDR2 FQNEAQ (reference sequence). V was shortened by 9 bases and J by 2 bases, with 13 bases between the two germline ends. This CDR3 has 14 residues.

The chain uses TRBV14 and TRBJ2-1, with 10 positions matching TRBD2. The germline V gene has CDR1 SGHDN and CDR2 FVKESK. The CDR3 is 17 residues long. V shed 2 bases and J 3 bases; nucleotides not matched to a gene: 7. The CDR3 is CASSQTQGTSVYNEQFF. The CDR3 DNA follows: TGTGCCAGCAGCCAAACCCAAGGGACTAGCGTCTACAATGAGCAGTTCTTC.

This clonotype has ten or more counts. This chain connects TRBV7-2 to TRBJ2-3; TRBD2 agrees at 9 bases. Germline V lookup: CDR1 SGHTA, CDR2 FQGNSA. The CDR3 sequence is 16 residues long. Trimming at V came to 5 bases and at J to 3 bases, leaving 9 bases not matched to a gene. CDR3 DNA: TGTGCCAGCAGCCTAATAGCGGGAGCCATAACAGATACGCAGTATTTT. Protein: CASSLIAGAITDTQYF.

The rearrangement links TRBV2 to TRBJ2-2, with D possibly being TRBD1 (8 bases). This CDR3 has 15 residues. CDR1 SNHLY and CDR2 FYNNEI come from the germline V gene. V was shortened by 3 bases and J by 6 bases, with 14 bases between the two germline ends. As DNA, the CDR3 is TGTGCCAGCAGTGATCGACAGGGGAGGGCCGGGGAGCTGTTTTTT. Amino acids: CASSDRQGRAGELFF. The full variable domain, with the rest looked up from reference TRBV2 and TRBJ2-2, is EPEVTQTPSHQVTQMGQEVILRCVPISNHLYFYWYRQILGQKVEFLVSFYNNEISEKSEIFDDQFSVERPDGSNFTLKIRSTKLEDSAMYFCASSDRQGRAGELFFGEGSRLTVL.

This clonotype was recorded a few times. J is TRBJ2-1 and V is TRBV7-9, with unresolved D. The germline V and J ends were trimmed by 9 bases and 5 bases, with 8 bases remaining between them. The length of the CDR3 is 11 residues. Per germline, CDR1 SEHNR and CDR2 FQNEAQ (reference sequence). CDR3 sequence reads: CASDHNNEQFF. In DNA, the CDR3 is TGTGCCAGTGACCACAACAATGAGCAGTTCTTC. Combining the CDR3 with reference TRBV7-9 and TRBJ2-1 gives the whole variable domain DTGVSQNPRHKITKRGQNVTFRCDPISEHNRLYWYRQTLGQGPEFLTYFQNEAQLEKSRLLSDRFSAERPKGSFSTLEIQRTEQGDSAMYLCASDHNNEQFFGPGTRLTVL.

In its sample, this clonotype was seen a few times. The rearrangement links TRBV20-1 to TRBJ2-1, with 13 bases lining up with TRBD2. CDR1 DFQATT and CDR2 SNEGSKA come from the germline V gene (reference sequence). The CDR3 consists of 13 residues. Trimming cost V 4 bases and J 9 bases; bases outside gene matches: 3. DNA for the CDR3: TGCAGTGCTAAACTAGCGGGAGGGGGTGAGCAGTTCTTC. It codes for CSAKLAGGGEQFF.

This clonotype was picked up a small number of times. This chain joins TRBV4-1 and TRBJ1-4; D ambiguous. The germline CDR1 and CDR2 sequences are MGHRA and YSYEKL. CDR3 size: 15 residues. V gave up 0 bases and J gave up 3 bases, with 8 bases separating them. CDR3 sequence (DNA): TGCGCCAGCAGCCAAGATGGGAGGCCTAATGAAAAACTGTTTTTT. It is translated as CASSQDGRPNEKLFF.

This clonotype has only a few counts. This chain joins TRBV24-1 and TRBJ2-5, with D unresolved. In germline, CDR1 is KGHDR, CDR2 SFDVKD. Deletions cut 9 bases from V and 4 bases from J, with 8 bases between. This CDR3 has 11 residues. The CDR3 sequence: CATGAGETQYF. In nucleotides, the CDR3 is TGTGCCACCGGCGCAGGAGAGACCCAGTACTTC.

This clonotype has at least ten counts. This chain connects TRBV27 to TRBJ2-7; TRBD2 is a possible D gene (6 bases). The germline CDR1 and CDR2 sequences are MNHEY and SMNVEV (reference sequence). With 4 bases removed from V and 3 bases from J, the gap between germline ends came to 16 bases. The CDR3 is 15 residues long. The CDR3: CASSSKTSLDYEQYF. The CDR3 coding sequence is TGTGCCAGCAGTTCAAAGACTAGTCTGGACTACGAGCAGTACTTC.

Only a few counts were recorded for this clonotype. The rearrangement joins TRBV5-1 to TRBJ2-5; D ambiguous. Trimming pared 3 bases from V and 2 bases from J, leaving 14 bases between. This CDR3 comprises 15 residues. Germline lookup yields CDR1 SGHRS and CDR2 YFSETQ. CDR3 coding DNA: TGCGCCAGCAGCTCGGAGAATAGGGTACAAGAGACCCAGTACTTC. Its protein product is CASSSENRVQETQYF.

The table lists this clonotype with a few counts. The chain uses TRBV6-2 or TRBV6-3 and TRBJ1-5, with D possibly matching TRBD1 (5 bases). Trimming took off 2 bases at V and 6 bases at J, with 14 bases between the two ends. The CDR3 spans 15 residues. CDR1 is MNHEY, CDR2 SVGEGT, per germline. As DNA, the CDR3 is TGTGCCAGCAGTTACACGGGGCAGGGAGGTCAGCCCCAGCATTTT. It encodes CASSYTGQGGQPQHF.

Written as DNA, the CDR3 is TGTGCCAGCACGTTGACAGCAGGCGCCGGGGAGCTGTTTTTT. Its translation: CASTLTAGAGELFF. The chain uses TRBV2 and TRBJ2-2; D is perhaps TRBD1 (5 bases). V lost 7 bases and J lost 6, with 15 bases in between. The CDR3 has 14 residues. CDR1 SNHLY and CDR2 FYNNEI come from the germline V gene.

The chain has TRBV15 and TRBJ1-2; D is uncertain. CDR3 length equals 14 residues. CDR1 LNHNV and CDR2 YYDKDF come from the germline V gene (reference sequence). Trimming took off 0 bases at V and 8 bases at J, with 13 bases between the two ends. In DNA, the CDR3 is TGTGCCACCAGCAGAGATCGGAAGGGAGGAGGCTACACCTTC. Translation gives CATSRDRKGGGYTF.

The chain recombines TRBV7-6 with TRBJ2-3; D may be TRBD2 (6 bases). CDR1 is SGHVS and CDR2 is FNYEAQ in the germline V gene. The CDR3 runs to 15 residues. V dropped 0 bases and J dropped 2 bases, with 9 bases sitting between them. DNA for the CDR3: TGTGCCAGCAGCTTAGCTAGCGGCTACACAGATACGCAGTATTTT. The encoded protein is CASSLASGYTDTQYF.

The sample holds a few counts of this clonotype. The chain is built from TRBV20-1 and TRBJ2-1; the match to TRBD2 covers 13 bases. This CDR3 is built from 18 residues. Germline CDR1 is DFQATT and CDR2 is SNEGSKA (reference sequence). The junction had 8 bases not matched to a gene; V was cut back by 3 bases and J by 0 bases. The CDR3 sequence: CSASPGLAGSSSYNEQFF. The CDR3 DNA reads TGCAGTGCTAGTCCGGGACTAGCGGGATCCTCCTCCTACAATGAGCAGTTCTTC.

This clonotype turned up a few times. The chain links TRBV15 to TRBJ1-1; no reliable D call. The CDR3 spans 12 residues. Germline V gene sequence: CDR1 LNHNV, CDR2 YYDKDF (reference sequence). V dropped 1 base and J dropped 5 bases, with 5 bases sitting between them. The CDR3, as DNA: TGTGCCACCAGCAGAGGTTTGACTGAAGCTTTCTTT. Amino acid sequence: CATSRGLTEAFF.

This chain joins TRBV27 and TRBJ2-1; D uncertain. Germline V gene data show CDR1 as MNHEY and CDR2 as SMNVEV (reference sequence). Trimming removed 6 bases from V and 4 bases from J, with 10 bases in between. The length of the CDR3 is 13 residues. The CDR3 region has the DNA TGTGCCAGCAGCCACGACAAGTACAATGAGCAGTTCTTC. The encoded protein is CASSHDKYNEQFF.

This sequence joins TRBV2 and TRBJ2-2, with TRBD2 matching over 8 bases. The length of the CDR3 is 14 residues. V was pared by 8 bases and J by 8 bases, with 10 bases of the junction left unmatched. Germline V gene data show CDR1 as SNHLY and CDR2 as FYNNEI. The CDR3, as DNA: TGTGCCAGCGCCCTGATTAGCGGGAAAGGGGAGCTGTTTTTT. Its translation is CASALISGKGELFF.